This TCR beta chain was profiled in a study of beta chain features in type 1 diabetes. J gave up 7 bases and V 6 bases, and 12 bases lay outside the gene matches. Germline V gene lookup returns CDR1 SEHNR and CDR2 FQNEAQ (reference sequence). The CDR3 is 15 residues long. As every portion of the isolated RNA was reverse transcribed, the sequencing read expressed TCRB transcripts. TCRdb keeps only in-frame clones here, not all; method: immunoSEQ multiplex PCR. The data show approximately 380,000 clones, about 16% seen once. This clone was observed a handful of times. The antigen is unknown. General study results and limits: When VDJ junctions were examined, type 1 diabetes patients showed fewer insertions and more deletions.

Averaging roughly 110 mL, one heparinised blood draw was given by each donor. The sequencing input was naive CD4+ T cells from blood. This TCR was recovered from a young woman in good health. The chain has TRBV7-9 and TRBJ2-1; 7 bases line up with TRBD1. The DNA of the CDR3 is TGTGCCAGCAGATTGGACAGGCTCGCGCTTAATGAGCAGTTCTTC. Its protein is CASRLDRLALNEQFF.